Listed below are T cell receptor beta chains from one sample, sequenced in a study of OX40 agonist ivuxolimab in advanced cancers. The data were produced by immunoSEQ multiplex PCR, yet TCRdb's version contains in-frame clones alone and is incomplete. Of approximately 84,000 clones listed, 80% to 90% are singletons. The input for sequencing was CD4+ or CD8+ T cells sorted from blood, taken in a trial of the OX40 agonist ivuxolimab. All receptors derive from an adult with an advanced solid tumor such as melanoma, head and neck, liver or kidney cancer. Each CDR3 is given with its conserved first and last residue. D genes are given only for firm matches. Clone size, where shown, is once, few, many, or a class for clones that have expanded.

D,size,J,V,CDR3,DNA
NA,NA,TRBJ1-1,TRBV9,CASRPLTGIGRAFF,TGTGCCAGCAGGCCTCTCACAGGGATCGGTAGGGCTTTCTTT
NA,NA,TRBJ1-1,TRBV19,CASSNGGAVTEAFF,TGTGCCAGTAGTAATGGAGGGGCTGTCACTGAAGCTTTCTTT
NA,NA,TRBJ1-1,TRBV5-1,CASSPGVGMNTEAFF,TGCGCCAGCAGTCCAGGGGTAGGGATGAACACTGAAGCTTTCTTT
TRBD1,NA,TRBJ1-2,TRBV19,CASSIDDRVGDGYTF,TGTGCCAGTAGTATAGATGACAGGGTAGGCGATGGCTACACCTTC
NA,NA,TRBJ1-1,TRBV13,CASSGAFTEAFF,TGTGCCAGCAGCGGGGCTTTCACTGAAGCTTTCTTT
NA,NA,TRBJ1-1,TRBV9,CASSAQQGKAEAFF,TGTGCCAGCAGCGCCCAACAGGGTAAGGCTGAAGCTTTCTTT
NA,NA,TRBJ2-5,TRBV5-1,CASSYGTQETQYF,TGCGCCAGCAGCTACGGCACACAAGAGACCCAGTACTTC
NA,NA,TRBJ1-6,TRBV9,CASSVGEGLAPLHF,TGTGCCAGCAGCGTAGGTGAAGGTTTAGCACCCCTCCACTTT
NA,once,TRBJ2-7,TRBV7-8,CASSLAGRSGEQYF,TGTGCCAGCAGCTTAGCGGGGCGAAGTGGCGAGCAGTACTTC
TRBD1,NA,TRBJ2-1,TRBV12-5,CASGFTRDRRVYEQFF,TGTGCTAGTGGTTTCACCCGGGACAGGAGGGTTTATGAGCAGTTCTTC
NA,NA,TRBJ2-2,TRBV19,CASRGTGELFF,TGTGCCAGTAGGGGGACCGGGGAGCTGTTTTTT
NA,NA,TRBJ2-7,TRBV6-4,CASSAQPASNEQYF,TGTGCCAGCAGTGCCCAGCCCGCTTCCAACGAGCAGTACTTC
TRBD1,NA,TRBJ1-5,TRBV5-8,CASSLGQGRQPQHF,TGTGCCAGCAGCTTGGGACAGGGGAGGCAGCCCCAGCATTTT
NA,NA,TRBJ2-3,TRBV5-6,CASSLLTDTQYF,TGTGCCAGCAGCTTGTTGACAGATACGCAGTATTTT
TRBD1,NA,TRBJ2-7,TRBV7-2,CASSLFRDRNYEQYF,TGTGCCAGCAGCTTATTCCGGGACAGGAACTACGAGCAGTACTTC
NA,NA,TRBJ2-2,TRBV29-1,CSASSRQGVTGELFF,TGCAGCGCTAGTTCCAGGCAGGGTGTCACCGGGGAGCTGTTTTTT
NA,NA,TRBJ1-2,TRBV28,CASRDPVSNGYTF,TGTGCCAGCAGGGACCCAGTCTCTAATGGCTACACCTTC
NA,NA,TRBJ1-1,TRBV15,CATSRDSLGGTEAFF,TGTGCCACCAGCAGAGATTCATTAGGCGGTACTGAAGCTTTCTTT
NA,NA,TRBJ1-2,TRBV4-2,CASSQDVGTGWNGYTF,TGTGCCAGCAGCCAAGACGTAGGAACAGGGTGGAATGGCTACACCTTC
NA,once,TRBJ1-3,TRBV9,CASSLEGGLDTIYF,TGTGCCAGCAGCCTCGAGGGAGGTTTGGACACCATATATTTT
NA,NA,TRBJ2-1,TRBV7-8,CASQRPAYNEQFF,TGTGCCAGCCAGCGACCGGCCTACAATGAGCAGTTCTTC
NA,few,TRBJ1-4,TRBV6-1,CASSATKGNYEKLFF,TGTGCCAGCAGTGCCACAAAGGGCAATTATGAAAAACTGTTTTTT
TRBD2,NA,TRBJ2-3,TRBV27,CASSLSVAGTYTDTQYF,TGTGCCAGCAGTTTATCCGTAGCGGGAACGTACACAGATACGCAGTATTTT
NA,NA,TRBJ2-5,TRBV7-9,CASSSRDSPETQYF,TGTGCCAGCAGCTCGCGGGACTCCCCAGAGACCCAGTACTTC
NA,NA,TRBJ2-4,TRBV7-9,CASSEQGTKNIQYF,TGTGCCAGCAGCGAACAGGGTACCAAAAACATTCAGTACTTC
NA,once,TRBJ2-5,TRBV7-3,CASSPAGGVETQYF,TGTGCCAGCAGTCCAGCTGGGGGCGTCGAGACCCAGTACTTC
TRBD1,NA,TRBJ2-5,TRBV19,CASMGVGQGQETQYF,TGTGCCAGTATGGGCGTCGGACAGGGGCAAGAGACCCAGTACTTC
TRBD1,NA,TRBJ1-2,TRBV6-5,CASSYGPQGVRDGYTF,TGTGCCAGCAGTTACGGCCCACAGGGGGTCAGGGATGGCTACACCTTC
NA,once,TRBJ2-3,TRBV7-6,CASSPRSDTQYF,TGTGCCAGCAGCCCCCGTTCAGATACGCAGTATTTT
TRBD1,NA,TRBJ2-1,TRBV18,CASKGQNYNEQFF,TGTGCCAGCAAGGGACAGAACTACAATGAGCAGTTCTTC
NA,NA,TRBJ2-5,TRBV4-1,CASSQASTWSGETQYF,TGCGCCAGCAGCCAAGCCTCGACATGGTCGGGGGAGACCCAGTACTTC
NA,NA,TRBJ1-6,TRBV18,CASSPWTVNNSPLHF,TGTGCCAGCTCACCATGGACCGTCAATAATTCACCCCTCCACTTT
NA,few,TRBJ1-1,TRBV18,CASSPPRTDNTEAFF,TGTGCCAGCTCACCACCTAGGACAGACAACACTGAAGCTTTCTTT
TRBD1,NA,TRBJ2-1,TRBV7-3,CASSWSGTGVSNEQFF,TGTGCCAGCAGCTGGAGTGGGACAGGGGTGAGCAATGAGCAGTTCTTC
NA,NA,TRBJ1-1,TRBV28,CASSPARGKRGTEAFF,TGTGCCAGCAGCCCGGCCCGGGGGAAGCGCGGCACTGAAGCTTTCTTT
NA,once,TRBJ1-2,TRBV28,CASSSPTETFTDGYTF,TGTGCCAGCAGTTCACCGACAGAAACGTTCACGGATGGCTACACCTTC
NA,few,TRBJ2-4,TRBV27,CASSLGNWGIQYF,TGTGCCAGCAGTTTAGGGAATTGGGGCATTCAGTACTTC
TRBD1,NA,TRBJ2-2,TRBV19,CASSPGTGNAGELFF,TGTGCCAGTAGTCCAGGGACAGGGAACGCCGGGGAGCTGTTTTTT
TRBD1,NA,TRBJ1-2,TRBV29-1,CSVEGTGVYGYTF,TGCAGCGTTGAAGGGACAGGGGTCTACGGCTACACCTTC
NA,once,TRBJ1-1,TRBV15,CATSRDRGYTTEAFF,TGTGCCACCAGCAGAGACAGGGGTTATACCACTGAAGCTTTCTTT
NA,few,TRBJ2-1,TRBV11-1,CASGQGSSYNEQFF,TGTGCTTCGGGCCAAGGGAGCTCCTACAATGAGCAGTTCTTC
NA,NA,TRBJ1-5,TRBV7-9,CASSSGAVAPQHF,TGTGCCAGCAGCTCGGGGGCGGTGGCGCCCCAGCATTTT